These T cell receptor beta chains were read from a single sample in a study of shared clonotypes between healthy human individuals. Libraries were prepared by immunoSEQ multiplex PCR; TCRdb keeps only in-frame clonotypes and omits some of them. The data contain hundreds of thousands of clones, approximately 80% of them singletons. The material sequenced was PBMCs. The receptor set was obtained from a woman aged 40 to 50 in good health. Some clones in this sample may be carry-over from other donors' samples. CDR3s include the opening cysteine and the closing phenylalanine or tryptophan. The D gene is left open where the match is weak. Rows may omit the clone size; those that give it use once, few, many or a size class.

len	j_gene	v_gene	abundance	d_gene	CDR3nt	CDR3aa
15	TRBJ2-1	TRBV18	-	TRBD2	TGTGCCAGCTCCCCAACGACTAGCGGGACCAATGAGCAGTTCTTC	CASSPTTSGTNEQFF
16	TRBJ2-1	TRBV25-1	-	-	TGTGCCAGCAGTGACCCTCTAGGGTCCTCCTACAATGAGCAGTTCTTC	CASSDPLGSSYNEQFF
12	TRBJ1-1	TRBV7-9	-	-	TGTGCCAGCAGCCGAGGGGGCACTGAAGCTTTCTTT	CASSRGGTEAFF
15	TRBJ2-4	TRBV7-6	-	-	TGTGCCAGTATAGGGCAAATCCTAGCCAAAAACATTCAGTACTTC	CASIGQILAKNIQYF
15	TRBJ2-3	TRBV9	many	-	TGTGCCAGCAGGTCGGGGGCCGGCAGCACAGATACGCAGTATTTT	CASRSGAGSTDTQYF
13	TRBJ2-5	TRBV29-1	-	-	TGCAGCGCCGGCCAGGAGCCGCTGGAGACCCAGTACTTC	CSAGQEPLETQYF
16	TRBJ2-2	TRBV6-1	-	TRBD1	TGTGCCAGCAGTGAGTACGGGACAGGGAACACCGGGGAGCTGTTTTTT	CASSEYGTGNTGELFF
15	TRBJ2-2	TRBV27	-	TRBD1	TGTGCCAGCAGTCCGCAGGGGGCAGGCACCGGGGAGCTGTTTTTT	CASSPQGAGTGELFF
14	TRBJ2-7	TRBV7-2	-	-	TGTGCCAGCAGCTTGGGGTCGGAAGTTGGCGAGCAGTACTTC	CASSLGSEVGEQYF
17	TRBJ2-5	TRBV18	-	TRBD2	TGTGCCAGCTCACCGAGTCCTAGCGGGAGATTGAGAGAGACCCAGTACTTC	CASSPSPSGRLRETQYF
12	TRBJ2-1	TRBV18	-	-	TGTGCCAGCTCCCCCGTGGCTCATGGGCAGTTCTTC	CASSPVAHGQFF
15	TRBJ1-4	TRBV7-2	-	-	TGTGCCAGCAGCTTAGCGGGGGGGAGCAATGAAAAACTGTTTTTT	CASSLAGGSNEKLFF
16	TRBJ1-5	TRBV5-6	once	-	TGTGCCAGCAGCTTGGCCGGCCAGATAGGCAATCAGCCCCAGCATTTT	CASSLAGQIGNQPQHF
17	TRBJ2-7	TRBV5-4	-	-	TGTGCCAGCAGCCCACCCTTGGCGGGTTTAGGTAGTGGCGAGCAGTACTTC	CASSPPLAGLGSGEQYF
16	TRBJ2-3	TRBV7-2	-	-	TGTGCCAGCAGCTTAGTGGGGGGCCCCAGCACAGATACGCAGTATTTT	CASSLVGGPSTDTQYF
15	TRBJ2-2	TRBV18	-	-	TGTGCCAGCTCACCAAGAAGACTAGAGCAGGGGGAGCTGTTTTTT	CASSPRRLEQGELFF
14	TRBJ2-7	TRBV7-9	many	TRBD1	TGTGCCAGCAGCTTGGTGGGACAGGGGTACGAGCAGTACTTC	CASSLVGQGYEQYF
13	TRBJ2-7	TRBV15	-	-	TGTGCCACCAGCCCCGGGGGCCCCTACGAGCAGTACTTC	CATSPGGPYEQYF
15	TRBJ1-1	TRBV27	once	-	TGTGCCAGCAGTTTAACTGGGAGCATGAACACTGAAGCTTTCTTT	CASSLTGSMNTEAFF
15	TRBJ2-3	TRBV7-9	-	TRBD2	TGTGCCAGCAGCTTTTTTAGCGGGCCCACAGATACGCAGTATTTT	CASSFFSGPTDTQYF
13	TRBJ1-2	TRBV4-3	many	-	TGCGCCAGCAGCAGGACGGCTAACTATGGCTACACCTTC	CASSRTANYGYTF
14	TRBJ2-2	TRBV4-1	-	-	TGCGCCAGCAGCCAACGAGAGAACACCGGGGAGCTGTTTTTT	CASSQRENTGELFF
14	TRBJ2-3	TRBV10-3	-	-	TGTGCCATCACGGAGGGGGTTTCGACAGATACGCAGTATTTT	CAITEGVSTDTQYF
15	TRBJ2-2	TRBV6-5	-	TRBD2	TGTGCCAGCAGTTACGGGCGGGAGTTGGGCGGGGAGCTGTTTTTT	CASSYGRELGGELFF
16	TRBJ2-1	TRBV18	-	-	TGTGCCAGCTCACCACAGGCCGGGGGGCGCGACAATGAGCAGTTCTTC	CASSPQAGGRDNEQFF
15	TRBJ1-2	TRBV30	-	-	TGTGCCTGGAGTCCGGTCGGGACCCAGGACGGCGGCTACACCTTC	CAWSPVGTQDGGYTF
14	TRBJ2-7	TRBV4-1	-	-	TGCGCCAGCAGCCAAAACAACAACCTTGGAGAGCAGTACTTC	CASSQNNNLGEQYF
16	TRBJ1-2	TRBV9	once	-	TGTGCCAGCAGCCCCGTCCCAAGGAGAGGGAACTATGGCTACACCTTC	CASSPVPRRGNYGYTF
16	TRBJ2-3	TRBV4-3	-	TRBD2	TGCGCCAGCAGCCGGGTGACTAGCGGGATATCAGATACGCAGTATTTT	CASSRVTSGISDTQYF
13	TRBJ2-7	TRBV1	once	-	TGCACCAGCAGCCAAGTCGGGTGTGTGGAGCAGTACTTC	CTSSQVGCVEQYF
15	TRBJ1-2	TRBV4-1	-	TRBD1	TGCGCCAGCAGCCAAGAAGGATGGGGGACAGGCGGCTACACCTTC	CASSQEGWGTGGYTF
13	TRBJ2-1	TRBV29-1	-	TRBD2	TGCAGCGCGAGACTAGCGGCGTACAATGAGCAGTTCTTC	CSARLAAYNEQFF
13	TRBJ1-1	TRBV9	-	-	TGTGCCAGCAGCGCCACCACGGGCACTGAAGCTTTCTTT	CASSATTGTEAFF
13	TRBJ2-2	TRBV15	-	-	TGTGCCACCCGGCCCGGGGGAACCGGGGAGCTGTTTTTT	CATRPGGTGELFF
13	TRBJ1-2	TRBV27	-	TRBD1	TGTGCCAGCAGTGGGACAGGGGTATATGGCTACACCTTC	CASSGTGVYGYTF